The next 14 T cell receptor beta chains were all read from a single sample in a study of shared clonotypes between healthy human individuals. The protocol was immunoSEQ multiplex PCR, while the TCRdb copy is restricted to in-frame clones and leaves out a portion. The repertoire consists of under 650,000 clones, with approximately 95% occurring once and the leading ten covering under 0.06%. Sequencing was done on a sample of naive CD4+ T cells sorted from blood. Subset denoted: CD45RA+ positively selected. These TCRs come from a woman in her 30s in good health.

This clone was recorded once. The gene calls are TRBV5-1 and TRBJ1-1; unclear D gene. Trimming left V 2 bases short and J 0 bases short, with 8 bases between. Germline loops: CDR1 SGHRS, CDR2 YFSETQ. The CDR3 is made up of 14 amino acids. The CDR3 DNA is TGCGCCAGCAGCTTAGACACTTTGAACACTGAAGCTTTCTTT. Encoded protein: CASSLDTLNTEAFF.

CDR3 loop: CASSLYGTASYEAFF. CDR3 in DNA: TGTGCCAGCAGCCTATACGGGACAGCCTCGTATGAAGCTTTCTTT. The genes are TRBV5-8 and TRBJ1-1; TRBD1 matches 7 bases. Germline V gene lookup returns CDR1 SGHTS and CDR2 YDEGEE. With 4 bases clipped from V and 7 bases from J, the junction kept 13 bases outside the gene matches. This CDR3 has 15 amino acids.

The gene calls are TRBV28 and TRBJ2-3; the match to TRBD1 covers 8 bases. CDR1 is MDHEN and CDR2 is SYDVKM in the germline V gene. V shed 11 bases and J 8 bases; nucleotides not matched to a gene: 12. The CDR3 has 13 residues. The CDR3 nucleotides read TGTGCCTTACAGGACAGGGATGGCGGTACGCAGTATTTT. Its translation: CALQDRDGGTQYF. The full variable domain, completed using reference TRBV28 and TRBJ2-3, is DVKVTQSSRYLVKRTGEKVFLECVQDMDHENMFWYRQDPGLGLRLIYFSYDVKMKEKGDIPEGYSVSREKKERFSLILESASTNQTSMYLCALQDRDGGTQYFGPGTRLTVL.

The chain links TRBV6-5 to TRBJ1-1; D not resolved. The CDR3 is 12 residues long. The V end lost 6 bases, the J end lost 1 base, and 6 bases lay between the germline ends. CDR1 MNHEY and CDR2 SVGAGI come from the germline V gene. In DNA form, the CDR3 reads TGTGCCAGCAGGCGTCAGAACACTGAAGCTTTCTTT. Amino acid sequence: CASRRQNTEAFF.

This clone was seen only once. This chain uses TRBV7-9 with TRBJ1-3; maybe TRBD1 (5 bases). Trimming removed 5 bases at V and 0 bases at J, with 8 bases between. The CDR3 is made up of 14 amino acids. In germline, CDR1 is SEHNR, CDR2 FQNEAQ (reference sequence). For the CDR3, the DNA is TGTGCCAGCAGCCGGGGGGGCTCTGGAAACACCATATATTTT. It encodes CASSRGGSGNTIYF.

This clone has just one count. J is TRBJ2-1 and V is TRBV19; 9 nucleotides align to TRBD2. J was trimmed by 4 bases and V by 1 base; bases with no gene match: 11. CDR1 is LNHDA and CDR2 is SQIVND in the germline V gene (reference sequence). This CDR3 comprises 18 residues. The CDR3 loop is CASSIGSHTSGRYNEQFF. As DNA, the CDR3 is TGTGCCAGTAGTATAGGCTCACATACTAGCGGGCGATACAATGAGCAGTTCTTC.

CDR3 residues: CASSYSRDWGYEQYF. Here the CDR3 DNA reads TGTGCCAGCAGTTACTCAAGAGACTGGGGCTACGAGCAGTACTTC. The chain employs TRBV6-5 and TRBJ2-7; no clear D gene. Trimming stripped 0 bases from V and 3 bases from J, with 12 bases between. Looked up from germline, CDR1 is MNHEY and CDR2 is SVGAGI. The CDR3 length is 15 residues.

The table lists this clone with a count of one. This sequence joins TRBV28 and TRBJ2-5, with 9 bases identical to TRBD2. V shed 4 bases, J shed 4 bases, and the junction held 10 bases outside the gene matches. CDR1 is MDHEN and CDR2 is SYDVKM in the germline V gene. This CDR3 region has 16 residues. CDR3 DNA sequence: TGTGCCAGCAGTTCCCTGATTCGGACTAGCGTAGAGACCCAGTACTTC. This gives the protein CASSSLIRTSVETQYF.

The chain has TRBV1 and TRBJ1-5; the DNA was not used to check the table's D call, TRBD1. TRBV1 is a pseudogene locus. This CDR3 is built from 17 residues. Here the CDR3 reads CTSSPFSRGNSNQPQHF. The CDR3 nucleotides read TGCACCAGCAGCCCGTTTTCCAGGGGGAATAGCAATCAGCCCCAGCATTTT.

This chain joins TRBV7-2 and TRBJ2-3, with 8 bases that match TRBD2. Trimming at V came to 0 bases and at J to 9 bases, leaving 8 bases not matched to a gene. Looked up from germline, CDR1 is SGHTA and CDR2 is FQGNSA. This CDR3 has 15 residues. CDR3 amino acids: CASSLAGQAGETQYF. CDR3 bases: TGTGCCAGCAGCTTAGCGGGTCAAGCGGGAGAGACGCAGTATTTT.

The chain uses TRBV6-5 and TRBJ2-7; 7 bases map to TRBD1. V trimming: 0 bases; J trimming: 1 base; junction bases outside the gene matches: 6. CDR1 and CDR2 (germline): MNHEY, SVGAGI. This CDR3 has 16 residues. The CDR3 region has the DNA TGTGCCAGCAGTTACTCGACAGGGACAGAATCCTACGAGCAGTACTTC. This codes for CASSYSTGTESYEQYF.

The genes are TRBV5-1 and TRBJ2-3; 10 bases fit TRBD1. The junction had 4 bases not matched to a gene; V was cut back by 2 bases and J by 4 bases. This CDR3 has 15 amino acids. In germline, CDR1 is SGHRS, CDR2 YFSETQ. In DNA form, the CDR3 reads TGCGCCAGCAGCTTACTGACAGGGGGCGCAGATACGCAGTATTTT. Its protein product is CASSLLTGGADTQYF.

This chain connects TRBV11-2 to TRBJ2-7; 7 nucleotides line up with TRBD2. V shed 5 bases and J 3 bases; nucleotides not matched to a gene: 7. Germline V lookup: CDR1 SGHAT, CDR2 FQNNGV. This CDR3 region has 14 residues. The CDR3 region has the DNA TGTGCCAGCAGCCGGTTGGGGGGGATCTACGAGCAGTACTTC. Protein: CASSRLGGIYEQYF.

The chain recombines TRBV6-5 with TRBJ2-3; D is ambiguous. V was shortened by 2 bases and J by 6 bases, with 12 bases between the two germline ends. Germline V gene data show CDR1 as MNHEY and CDR2 as SVGAGI. CDR3 size: 14 residues. DNA for the CDR3: TGTGCCAGCAGTTACCGCCGCAGTTATGATACGCAGTATTTT. This translates into CASSYRRSYDTQYF.